This entry describes one T cell receptor (beta chain). Measured with immunoSEQ multiplex PCR; TCRdb has only the in-frame clones, and not every one. Of 250,000 to 350,000 clones listed, 88% were seen once; the top ten hold roughly 12%. The germline V gene encodes CDR1 SGHRS and CDR2 YFSETQ. CDR3 length equals 14 residues. J lost 5 bases, V lost 2 bases, and 4 bases had no gene match. These data belong to a study of blood T cell repertoires in COVID-19. This sequence was found in a woman aged 25 to 39 with COVID-19, enrolled during active disease. This sequence joins TRBV5-1 and TRBJ2-7; 10 positions agree with TRBD1. The sequenced material came from peripheral blood. The CDR3, as DNA: TGCGCCAGCAGCTTACGACAGGGGGCTCACGAGCAGTACTTC. As protein: CASSLRQGAHEQYF.